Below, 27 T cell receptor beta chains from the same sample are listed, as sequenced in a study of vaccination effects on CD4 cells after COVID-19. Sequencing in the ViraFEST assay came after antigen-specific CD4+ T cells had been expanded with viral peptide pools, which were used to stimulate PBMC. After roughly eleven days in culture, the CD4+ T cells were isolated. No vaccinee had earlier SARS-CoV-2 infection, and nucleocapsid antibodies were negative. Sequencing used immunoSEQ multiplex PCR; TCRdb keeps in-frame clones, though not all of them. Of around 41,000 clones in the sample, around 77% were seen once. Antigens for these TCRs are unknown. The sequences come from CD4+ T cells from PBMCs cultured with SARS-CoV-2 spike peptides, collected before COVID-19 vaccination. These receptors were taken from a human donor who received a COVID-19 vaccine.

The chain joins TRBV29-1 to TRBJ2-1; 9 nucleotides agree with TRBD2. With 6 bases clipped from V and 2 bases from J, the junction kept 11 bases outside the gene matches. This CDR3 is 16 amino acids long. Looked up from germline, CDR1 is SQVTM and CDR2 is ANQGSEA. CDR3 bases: TGCAGCGTGCCCGCGGGCGGGGGGGCCCCCTACAATGAGCAGTTCTTC. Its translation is CSVPAGGGAPYNEQFF.

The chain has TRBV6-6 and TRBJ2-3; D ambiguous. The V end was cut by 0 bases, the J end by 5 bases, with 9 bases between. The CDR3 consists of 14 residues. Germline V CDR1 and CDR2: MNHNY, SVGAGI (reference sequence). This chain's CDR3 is CASSYSGRIDTQYF. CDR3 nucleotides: TGTGCCAGCAGTTACTCTGGCAGGATAGATACGCAGTATTTT.

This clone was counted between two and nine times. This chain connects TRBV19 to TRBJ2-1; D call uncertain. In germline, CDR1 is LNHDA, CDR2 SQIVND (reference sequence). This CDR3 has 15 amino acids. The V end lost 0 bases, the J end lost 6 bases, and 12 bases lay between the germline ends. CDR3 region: CASSIDRSELNEQFF. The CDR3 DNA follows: TGTGCCAGTAGTATAGACAGGTCGGAGCTCAATGAGCAGTTCTTC.

The CDR3 reads CASSLASNLQETQYF. The CDR3 nucleotides read TGTGCCAGCAGCTTGGCCTCGAACCTTCAAGAGACCCAGTACTTC. The rearrangement uses TRBV5-5 and TRBJ2-5, with no clear D. The CDR3 is made up of 15 amino acids. V lost 0 bases, J lost 2 bases, and 11 bases lay in between. Germline V gene sequence: CDR1 SGHKS, CDR2 YYEKEE (reference sequence).

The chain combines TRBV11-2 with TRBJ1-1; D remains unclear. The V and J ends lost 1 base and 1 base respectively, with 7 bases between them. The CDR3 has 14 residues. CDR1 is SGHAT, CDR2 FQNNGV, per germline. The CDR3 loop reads CASSLGSSNTEAFF. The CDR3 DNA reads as TGTGCCAGCAGCTTAGGCAGTTCGAACACTGAAGCTTTCTTT.

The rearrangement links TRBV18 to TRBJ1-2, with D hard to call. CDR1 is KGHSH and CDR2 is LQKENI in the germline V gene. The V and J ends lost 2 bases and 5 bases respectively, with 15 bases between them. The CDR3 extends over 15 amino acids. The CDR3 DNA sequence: TGTGCCAGCTCACCAGCCACTGGACGGGAATATGGCTACACCTTC. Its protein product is CASSPATGREYGYTF.

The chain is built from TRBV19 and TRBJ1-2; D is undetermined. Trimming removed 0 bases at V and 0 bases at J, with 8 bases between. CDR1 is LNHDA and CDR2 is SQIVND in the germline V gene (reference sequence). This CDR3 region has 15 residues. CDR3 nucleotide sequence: TGTGCCAGTAGTATAGATACGGATGCTAACTATGGCTACACCTTC. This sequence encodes CASSIDTDANYGYTF.

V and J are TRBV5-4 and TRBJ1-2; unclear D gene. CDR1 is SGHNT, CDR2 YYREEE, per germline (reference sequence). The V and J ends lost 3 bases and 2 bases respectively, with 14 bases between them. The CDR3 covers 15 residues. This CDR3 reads CASSSDPLGNYGYTF. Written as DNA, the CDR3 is TGTGCCAGCAGCTCGGACCCACTAGGGAACTATGGCTACACCTTC. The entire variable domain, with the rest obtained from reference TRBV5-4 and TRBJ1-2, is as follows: ETGVTQSPTHLIKTRGQQVTLRCSSQSGHNTVSWYQQALGQGPQFIFQYYREEENGRGNFPPRFSGLQFPNYSSELNVNALELDDSALYLCASSSDPLGNYGYTFGSGTRLTVV.

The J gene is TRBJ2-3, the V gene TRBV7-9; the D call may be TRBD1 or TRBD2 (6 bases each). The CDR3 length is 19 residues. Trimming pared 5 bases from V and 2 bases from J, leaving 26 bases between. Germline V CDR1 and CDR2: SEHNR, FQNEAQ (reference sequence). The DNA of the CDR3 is TGTGCCAGCAGCCCTCAACAGAGACCAACCGGGGGCATCACAGATACGCAGTATTTT. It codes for CASSPQQRPTGGITDTQYF.

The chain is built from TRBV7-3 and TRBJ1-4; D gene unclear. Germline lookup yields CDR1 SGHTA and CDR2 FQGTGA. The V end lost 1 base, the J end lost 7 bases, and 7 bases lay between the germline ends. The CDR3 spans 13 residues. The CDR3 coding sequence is TGTGCCAGCAGCTTAAAAAGAGGTGAAAAACTGTTTTTT. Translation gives CASSLKRGEKLFF.

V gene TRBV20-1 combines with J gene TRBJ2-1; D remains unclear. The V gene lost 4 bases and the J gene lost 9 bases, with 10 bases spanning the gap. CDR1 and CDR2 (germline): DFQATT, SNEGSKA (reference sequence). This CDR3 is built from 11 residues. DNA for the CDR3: TGCAGTGCTACGATCGGGTCTGAGCAGTTCTTC. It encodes CSATIGSEQFF.

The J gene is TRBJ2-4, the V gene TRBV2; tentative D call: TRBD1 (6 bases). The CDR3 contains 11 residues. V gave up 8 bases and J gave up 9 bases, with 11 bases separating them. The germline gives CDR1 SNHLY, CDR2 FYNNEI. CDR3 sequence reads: CASGQLTIQYF. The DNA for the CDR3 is TGTGCCAGCGGACAGCTAACCATTCAGTACTTC.

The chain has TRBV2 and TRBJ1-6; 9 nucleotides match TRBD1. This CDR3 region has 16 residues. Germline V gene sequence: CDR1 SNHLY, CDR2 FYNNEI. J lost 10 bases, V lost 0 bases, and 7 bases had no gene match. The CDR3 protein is CASSEAGTGRESPLHF. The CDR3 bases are TGTGCCAGCAGTGAAGCCGGGACAGGGAGGGAATCACCCCTCCACTTT. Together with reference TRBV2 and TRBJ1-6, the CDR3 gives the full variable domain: EPEVTQTPSHQVTQMGQEVILRCVPISNHLYFYWYRQILGQKVEFLVSFYNNEISEKSEIFDDQFSVERPDGSNFTLKIRSTKLEDSAMYFCASSEAGTGRESPLHFGNGTRLTVT.

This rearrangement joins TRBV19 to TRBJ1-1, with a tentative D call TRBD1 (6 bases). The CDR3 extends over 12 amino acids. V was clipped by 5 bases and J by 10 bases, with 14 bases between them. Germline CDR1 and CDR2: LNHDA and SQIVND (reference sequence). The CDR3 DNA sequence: TGTGCCAGTAGTCCTGGAGGGGGGGGAGCTTTCTTT. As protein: CASSPGGGGAFF.

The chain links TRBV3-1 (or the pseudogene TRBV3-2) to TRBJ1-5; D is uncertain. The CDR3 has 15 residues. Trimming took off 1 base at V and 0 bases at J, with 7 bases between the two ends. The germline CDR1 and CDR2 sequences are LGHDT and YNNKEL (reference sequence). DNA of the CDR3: TGTGCCAGCAGCCAAGGGATCCTTAGCAATCAGCCCCAGCATTTT. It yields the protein CASSQGILSNQPQHF.

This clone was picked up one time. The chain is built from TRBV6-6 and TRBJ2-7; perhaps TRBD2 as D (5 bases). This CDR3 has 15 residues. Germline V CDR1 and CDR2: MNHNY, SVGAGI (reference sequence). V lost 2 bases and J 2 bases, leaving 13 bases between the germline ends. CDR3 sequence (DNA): TGTGCCAGCAGTTACGAGGGCAGTCATACCTACGAGCAGTACGTC. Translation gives CASSYEGSHTYEQYV.

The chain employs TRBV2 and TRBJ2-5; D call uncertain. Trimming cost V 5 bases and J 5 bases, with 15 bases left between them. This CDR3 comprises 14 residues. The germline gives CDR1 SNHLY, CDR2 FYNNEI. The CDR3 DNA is TGTGCCAGCAGTTTTGGCGGCCAAGTGGAGACCCAGTACTTC. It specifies CASSFGGQVETQYF.

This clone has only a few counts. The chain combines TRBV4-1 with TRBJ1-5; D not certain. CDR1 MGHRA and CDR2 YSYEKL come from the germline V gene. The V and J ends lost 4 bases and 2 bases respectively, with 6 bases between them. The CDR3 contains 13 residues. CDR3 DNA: TGCGCCAGCAGCCCAAGGGGCAATCAGCCCCAGCATTTT. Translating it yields CASSPRGNQPQHF.

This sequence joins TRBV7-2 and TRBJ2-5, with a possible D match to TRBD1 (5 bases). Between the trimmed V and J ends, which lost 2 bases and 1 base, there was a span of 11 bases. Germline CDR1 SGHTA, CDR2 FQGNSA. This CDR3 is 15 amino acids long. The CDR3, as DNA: TGTGCCAGCAGCTTAATGACAGACCTCCAAGAGACCCAGTACTTC. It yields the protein CASSLMTDLQETQYF.

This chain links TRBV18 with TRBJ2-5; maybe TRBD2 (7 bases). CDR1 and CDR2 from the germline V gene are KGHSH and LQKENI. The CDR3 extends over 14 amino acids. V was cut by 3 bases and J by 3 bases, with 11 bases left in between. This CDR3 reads CASSPGGGEETQYF. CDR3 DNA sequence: TGTGCCAGCTCACCTGGGGGGGGCGAAGAGACCCAGTACTTC. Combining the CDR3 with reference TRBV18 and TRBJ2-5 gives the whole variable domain NAGVMQNPRHLVRRRGQEARLRCSPMKGHSHVYWYRQLPEEGLKFMVYLQKENIIDESGMPKERFSAEFPKEGPSILRIQQVVRGDSAAYFCASSPGGGEETQYFGPGTRLLVL.

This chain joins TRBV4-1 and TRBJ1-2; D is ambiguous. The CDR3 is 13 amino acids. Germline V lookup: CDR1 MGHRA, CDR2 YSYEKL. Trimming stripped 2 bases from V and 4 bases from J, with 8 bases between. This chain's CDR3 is CASSQQTGYGYTF. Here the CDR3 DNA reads TGCGCCAGCAGCCAACAGACGGGCTATGGCTACACCTTC.

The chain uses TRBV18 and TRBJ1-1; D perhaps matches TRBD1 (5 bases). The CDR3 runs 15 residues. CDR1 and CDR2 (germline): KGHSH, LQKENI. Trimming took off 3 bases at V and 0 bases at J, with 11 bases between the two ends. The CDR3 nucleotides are TGTGCCAGCTCACCTCCCGGGACGGTGAACACTGAAGCTTTCTTT. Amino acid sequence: CASSPPGTVNTEAFF. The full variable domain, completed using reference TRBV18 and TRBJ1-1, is NAGVMQNPRHLVRRRGQEARLRCSPMKGHSHVYWYRQLPEEGLKFMVYLQKENIIDESGMPKERFSAEFPKEGPSILRIQQVVRGDSAAYFCASSPPGTVNTEAFFGQGTRLTVV.

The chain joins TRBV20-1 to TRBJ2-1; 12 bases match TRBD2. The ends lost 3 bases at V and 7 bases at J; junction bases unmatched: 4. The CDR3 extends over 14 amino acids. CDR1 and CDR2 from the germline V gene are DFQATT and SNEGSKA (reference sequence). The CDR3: CSASSSGGVNEQFF. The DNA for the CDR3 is TGCAGTGCTAGTTCTAGCGGGGGGGTTAATGAGCAGTTCTTC.

CDR3 residues: CASSIDRGPHRDIQYF. For the CDR3, the DNA is TGTGCCAGTAGTATAGATCGGGGGCCCCACAGAGACATTCAGTACTTC. The genes are TRBV19 and TRBJ2-4, with D perhaps TRBD1 or TRBD2 (6 bases each). CDR3 length: 16 amino acids. V was shortened by 0 bases and J by 8 bases, with 17 bases between the two germline ends. The germline V gene has CDR1 LNHDA and CDR2 SQIVND (reference sequence).

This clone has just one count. CDR3 nucleotide sequence: TGTGCCAGCAGCTTAGGACAGGGGGGGTACGAGCAGTACGTC. As protein: CASSLGQGGYEQYV. J is TRBJ2-7 and V is TRBV7-8; 9 bases fit TRBD1. After removal of 1 base from V and 4 bases from J, the junction contained 2 bases not matched to a gene. Germline V CDR1 and CDR2: SGHVS, FQNEAQ. This CDR3 has 14 amino acids.

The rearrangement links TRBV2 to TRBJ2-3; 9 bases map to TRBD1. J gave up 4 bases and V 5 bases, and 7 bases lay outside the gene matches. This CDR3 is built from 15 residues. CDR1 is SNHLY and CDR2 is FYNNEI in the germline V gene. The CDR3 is CASSSQGAEADTQYF. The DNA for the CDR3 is TGTGCCAGCAGTTCACAGGGGGCGGAGGCAGATACGCAGTATTTT. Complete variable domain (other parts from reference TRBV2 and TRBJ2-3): EPEVTQTPSHQVTQMGQEVILRCVPISNHLYFYWYRQILGQKVEFLVSFYNNEISEKSEIFDDQFSVERPDGSNFTLKIRSTKLEDSAMYFCASSSQGAEADTQYFGPGTRLTVL.

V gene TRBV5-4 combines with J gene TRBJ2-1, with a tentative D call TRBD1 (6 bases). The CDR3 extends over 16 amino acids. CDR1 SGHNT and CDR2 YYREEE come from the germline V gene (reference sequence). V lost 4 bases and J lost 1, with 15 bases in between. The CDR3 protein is CASSHRAGGSYNEQFF. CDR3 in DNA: TGTGCCAGCAGCCACAGGGCCGGAGGTTCCTACAATGAGCAGTTCTTC.